Here is one TCR beta chain with its context. The sample comes from a study of T cell responses to AZD1222 COVID-19 vaccine. Looked up from germline, CDR1 is LGHDT and CDR2 is YNNKEL (reference sequence). This CDR3 region has 16 residues. After removal of 4 bases from V and 5 bases from J, the junction contained 8 bases not matched to a gene. TCRdb's copy holds only in-frame clones and misses some; the assay was immunoSEQ multiplex PCR. The sample holds 120,000 to 150,000 clones, more than 70% seen once. The V call is TRBV3-1 (or the pseudogene TRBV3-2), the J call TRBJ2-5, with 12 nucleotides matching TRBD2. This TCR derives from an adult in good health. Sequences were derived from peripheral blood, sampled on day 0 of MenACWY control vaccination. CDR3 sequence reads: CASSPGTSGRVETQYF. The CDR3 bases are TGTGCCAGCAGCCCGGGGACTAGCGGGCGTGTCGAGACCCAGTACTTC.